This note documents a single T cell receptor (beta chain) sequence. The data stem from a study of blood T cell repertoires in COVID-19. Study overall: The origin of the acute and convalescent COVID-19 samples was the United States, Italy and Spain. Sample material is recorded as cDNA or gDNA derived from T cells, B-cell-depleted T cells, or PBMCs.

Original handling: Using reference gene primer amplification, nucleated cell counts were estimated. Libraries were prepared by immunoSEQ multiplex PCR; TCRdb keeps only in-frame clonotypes and omits some of them. That table is the source of V, J and clone size, and D and trimming were worked out from the DNA. The sample lists about 99,000 clones, approximately 80% occurring once. CDR1 SGHRS and CDR2 YFSETQ come from the germline V gene. The CDR3 has 15 residues. The V and J ends lost 3 bases and 5 bases, in that order; junction bases with no gene match: 6. The TCR originated in a man in his sixties with acute or convalescent COVID-19. Sequenced: peripheral blood. This sequence joins TRBV5-1 and TRBJ2-2, with 8 bases fitting TRBD1. Written as DNA, the CDR3 is TGCGCCAGCAGCTCAGGACAGGGTTGGACCGGGGAGCTGTTTTTT. Translated, it gives CASSSGQGWTGELFF.